This T cell receptor beta chain is from a study of OX40 agonist ivuxolimab in advanced cancers. As for the study in general: With ivuxolimab, an agonistic anti-OX40 (CD134) antibody, patients were treated. Study results and caveats: Among T cells, CD8+ cells averaged more expanded clones than CD4+ cells. Clonal expansion was among the lowest in partial responders at 0.1-3.0 mg/kg, especially CD8+.

As concerns this clone: Its specificity is unknown.

Generated by immunoSEQ multiplex PCR, the TCRdb table keeps only in-frame clones and is missing some. The sample shows tens of thousands of clones, around 90% of them seen only once. This clonotype originated in an adult with an advanced solid tumor such as melanoma, head and neck, liver or kidney cancer. The source was CD4+ or CD8+ T cells sorted from blood, collected in a trial of the OX40 agonist ivuxolimab.

The CDR3 nucleotides read TGTGCCAGCAGCCTAGGGGGGACCCAGCCCCAGCATTTT. Residues: CASSLGGTQPQHF. The chain recombines TRBV28 with TRBJ1-5, with TRBD1 as a possible D gene (6 bases). CDR1 is MDHEN, CDR2 SYDVKM, per germline. This CDR3 contains 13 residues. The V and J ends lost 6 bases and 7 bases respectively, with 13 bases between them. Full variable domain (missing parts from reference TRBV28 and TRBJ1-5): DVKVTQSSRYLVKRTGEKVFLECVQDMDHENMFWYRQDPGLGLRLIYFSYDVKMKEKGDIPEGYSVSREKKERFSLILESASTNQTSMYLCASSLGGTQPQHFGDGTRLSIL.